The clone carrying this T cell receptor beta chain was seen just once. As handled by the study authors: Reference gene primer amplification gave estimated nucleated cell counts. Clones were read by immunoSEQ multiplex PCR, and TCRdb kept only the in-frame ones, dropping some. D and trimming come from the DNA, and the V and J calls and clone size come from that table. The data show some 300,000 clones, approximately 88% seen once. Participant age was roughly 18 to 95 years, and participants resided in 25 or so US areas. Participant-reported clinical history was the basis for cohort assignment. Per germline, CDR1 GTSNPN and CDR2 SVGIG (reference sequence). The ends lost 4 bases at V and 0 bases at J; junction bases unmatched: 2. The CDR3 length is 13 residues. The data were taken from a study of blood T cell repertoires in COVID-19.

This sequence originates from a woman in her 30s who had recovered from COVID-19. The sample comprised PBMCs or T cells enriched from blood (not recorded which). The gene calls are TRBV30 and TRBJ1-2, with 7 bases that match TRBD1. The CDR3 sequence is CAWNGQANYGYTF. The CDR3 region has the DNA TGTGCCTGGAATGGACAGGCTAACTATGGCTACACCTTC. The full variable domain, rest sourced from reference TRBV30 and TRBJ1-2, is SQTIHQWPATLVQPVGSPLSLECTVEGTSNPNLYWYRQAAGRGLQLLFYSVGIGQISSEVPQNLSASRPQDRQFILSSKKLLLSDSGFYLCAWNGQANYGYTFGSGTRLTVV.